This T cell receptor beta chain stems from a study of naive and memory T cell subsets. General study points: The power law exponent of TCR abundance differed between naive and memory cells. Activation and differentiation may alter RNA-based TCR counts.

An equimolar mix of two oligonucleotides served as the beta constant-region primer for TRBC1 and TRBC2. Nested alpha and beta constant-region primers with the SP2 primer drove four PCR rounds on ligated cDNA. MiXCR, applied by TCRdb to the UMI-ligation and nested PCR reads, yields one record per CDR3 protein. The repertoire holds tens of thousands of distinct CDR3 sequences, with under 15% as singletons. On this clonotype itself: Its antigen is as yet unknown.

The CDR3 spans 17 residues. Germline trimming cut 1 base from V and 1 base from J; bases unmatched to any gene: 8. CDR1 LGHNA and CDR2 YNFKEQ come from the germline V gene. This TCR was sampled from a human donor in good health. Sequenced material: central memory CD4+ T cells from blood. The rearrangement joins TRBV4-2 to TRBJ2-5; 8 nucleotides match TRBD2. The CDR3 protein is CASSQGGTSQRQETQYF. Written as DNA, the CDR3 is TGTGCCAGCAGCCAAGGAGGGACTAGTCAACGCCAAGAGACCCAGTACTTC.